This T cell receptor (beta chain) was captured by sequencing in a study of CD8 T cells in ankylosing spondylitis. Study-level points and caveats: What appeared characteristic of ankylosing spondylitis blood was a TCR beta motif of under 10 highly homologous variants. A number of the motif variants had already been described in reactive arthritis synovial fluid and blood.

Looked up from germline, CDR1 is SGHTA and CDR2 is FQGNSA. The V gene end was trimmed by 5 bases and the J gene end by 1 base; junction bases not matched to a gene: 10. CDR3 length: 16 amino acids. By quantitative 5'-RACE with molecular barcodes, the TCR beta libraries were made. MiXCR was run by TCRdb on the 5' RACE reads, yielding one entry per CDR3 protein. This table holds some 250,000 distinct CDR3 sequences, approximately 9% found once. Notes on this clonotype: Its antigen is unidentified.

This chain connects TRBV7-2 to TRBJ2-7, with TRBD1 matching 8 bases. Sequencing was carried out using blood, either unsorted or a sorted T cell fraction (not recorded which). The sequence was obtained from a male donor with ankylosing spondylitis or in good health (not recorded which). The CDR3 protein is CASSPWAGGNSYEQYF. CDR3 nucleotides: TGTGCCAGCAGCCCCTGGGCAGGGGGCAATTCCTACGAGCAGTACTTC.